This T cell receptor (beta chain) was sequenced in a study of vaccination and CD4 T cells after COVID-19. The Oncomine TCR Beta short-read assay generated sequence data from the DNA of cultured CD4+ T cells. Once CD4+ T cells had been cultured, genomic DNA was extracted from them. Via MiXCR, TCRdb re-called the PCR reads, giving one row per CDR3 protein. The repertoire includes about 7,200 distinct CDR3 sequences, around 34% of them detected once, and 30% to 35% sits in the top ten. Note on this clonotype: Its antigen is not identified.

This CDR3 comprises 15 residues. J lost 4 bases, V lost 7 bases, and 4 bases had no gene match. The V gene's germline CDR1 is SGHTA and CDR2 FQGNSA. Sample treatment: roughly 10-day PBMC culture with coronavirus spike peptide pools or control peptides (ViraFEST assay). Samples of CD4+ T cells were obtained from the unexposed donor before the COVID-19 pandemic (2011-2018). Half the growth medium was swapped for new IL-2 medium on days 3 and 7. Subject to cell availability, CD4+ T cells from unexposed donors were probed with SARS-CoV-2 S/N and four cold-coronavirus spikes. The TCR comes from a human donor in good health. The chain recombines TRBV7-2 with TRBJ2-1; 13 nucleotides match TRBD2. The sample consisted of CD4+ T cells from blood, cultured in vitro. This chain's CDR3 is CASTGLAGAYNEQFF. The DNA of the CDR3 is TGTGCCAGCACCGGACTAGCGGGAGCATACAATGAGCAGTTCTTC.